A selection of T cell receptor beta chains follows, all from one sample in a study of CD8 T cells in ankylosing spondylitis. TCRdb fed the 5' RACE reads into MiXCR, producing one record per CDR3 protein. Of 670,000 or so distinct CDR3 sequences listed, around 19% were seen once; the top ten hold 19%. The material sequenced was blood, either unsorted or a sorted T cell fraction (not recorded which). All receptors derive from a male donor with ankylosing spondylitis. The CDR3 runs from the conserved cysteine through the conserved F or W. The D gene is left open where the match is weak. Clone size is stated in some rows and not others, as once, few, many or a class when expanded.

>14|-|TRBV4-2|TRBJ1-1|-
CANSQDIMNTEAFF
TGTGCCAACAGCCAAGATATTATGAACACTGAAGCTTTCTTT
>13|few|TRBV5-1|TRBJ2-1|-
CASSFLGVAEQFF
TGCGCCAGCAGCTTCCTAGGGGTTGCTGAGCAGTTCTTC
>15|few|TRBV6-2/TRBV6-3|TRBJ2-1|-
CASSPGGPKYKRQFF
TGTGCCAGCAGCCCGGGGGGCCCGAAGTACAAGAGGCAGTTCTTC
>14|-|TRBV20-1|TRBJ1-6|-
CSATRDRPNSPLHF
TGCAGTGCTACCCGGGACCGCCCAAATTCACCCCTCCACTTT
>15|-|TRBV6-5|TRBJ2-2|-
CASSLQAANTGELFF
TGTGCCAGCAGTTTACAGGCCGCGAACACCGGGGAGCTGTTTTTT
>15|-|TRBV6-1|TRBJ1-5|-
CASGRGGLDNQPQHF
TGTGCCAGCGGGAGGGGGGGGCTGGATAATCAGCCCCAGCATTTT
>15|few|TRBV6-5|TRBJ2-7|-
CASSYSTGNSYEQYF
TGTGCCAGCAGTTACTCGACAGGCAACTCCTACGAGCAGTACTTC
>16|-|TRBV29-1|TRBJ2-3|TRBD2
CSVERGTSGLTDTQYF
TGCAGCGTTGAACGAGGGACTAGCGGCCTCACAGATACGCAGTATTTT
>14|few|TRBV9|TRBJ2-7|TRBD1
CASSVGGQGREQYF
TGTGCCAGCAGCGTAGGAGGACAGGGCCGCGAGCAGTACTTC
>14|-|TRBV4-3|TRBJ2-2|TRBD1
CASSQAGQGGELFF
TGCGCCAGCAGCCAAGCGGGACAGGGCGGGGAGCTGTTTTTT
>12|-|TRBV7-9|TRBJ2-3|-
CASSLSGYTQYF
TGTGCCAGCAGCTTATCAGGGTATACGCAGTATTTT
>13|-|TRBV14|TRBJ1-2|-
CASSLTGPVGYTF
TGTGCCAGCAGCCTGACAGGTCCGGTTGGCTACACCTTC
>15|-|TRBV7-8|TRBJ2-3|-
CASSLSNLHTDTQYF
TGTGCCAGCAGCTTAAGCAACCTACATACGGATACGCAGTATTTT
>14|-|TRBV29-1|TRBJ1-1|-
CSVEGGASFTEAFF
TGCAGCGTTGAGGGGGGCGCATCGTTCACTGAAGCTTTCTTT
>13|few|TRBV11-3|TRBJ1-2|-
CAIRSGQGYGYTF
TGTGCCATCCGCTCAGGGCAGGGCTATGGCTACACCTTC
>15|-|TRBV28|TRBJ2-7|TRBD2
CASSLWGSGTNEQYF
TGTGCCAGCAGTTTATGGGGTAGCGGGACGAACGAGCAGTACTTC
>14|-|TRBV12-3/TRBV12-4|TRBJ1-1|TRBD1
CASRTDRGGTEAFF
TGTGCCAGCAGAACAGACAGGGGGGGCACTGAAGCTTTCTTT
>12|few|TRBV20-1|TRBJ2-5|-
CSATRQEETQYF
TGCAGTGCTACGAGACAGGAAGAGACCCAGTACTTC
>16|few|TRBV18|TRBJ2-1|TRBD2
CASSPPGVAGGGEQFF
TGTGCCAGCTCACCACCGGGGGTAGCGGGAGGAGGAGAGCAGTTCTTC
>12|few|TRBV6-1|TRBJ1-4|-
CASSEQNEKLFF
TGTGCCAGCAGTGAACAGAATGAAAAACTGTTTTTT
>14|-|TRBV20-1|TRBJ2-1|TRBD1
CSARRDRGLDEQFF
TGCAGTGCTAGGAGGGACAGGGGGCTTGATGAGCAGTTCTTC
>16|-|TRBV7-6|TRBJ2-1|TRBD2
CASSPNAAGGFNEQFF
TGTGCCAGCAGCCCCAATGCAGCGGGGGGGTTCAATGAGCAGTTCTTC
>13|-|TRBV20-1|TRBJ2-5|-
CSAFDRGQETQYF
TGCAGTGCTTTTGACCGAGGACAAGAGACCCAGTACTTC
>14|few|TRBV9|TRBJ2-2|TRBD1
CASSQLQGAGELFF
TGTGCCAGCAGCCAGCTACAGGGGGCCGGGGAGCTGTTTTTT
>14|-|TRBV18|TRBJ1-5|TRBD1
CASSGTGGDQPQHF
TGTGCCAGCTCCGGGACAGGGGGAGATCAGCCCCAGCATTTT
>14|few|TRBV2|TRBJ2-1|TRBD1
CASRGTAGHVGQFF
TGTGCCAGCAGAGGGACAGCCGGTCACGTTGGGCAGTTCTTC